One and the same sample provided the 25 T cell receptor beta chains below, sequenced in a study of Ad26.COV2.S vaccination and SARS-CoV-2 variants. The treatment denotes: roughly 20 received Ad26.COV2.S at low or high dose, single or two shots; about 5 received placebo; per-sample allocation not given. At day 63 after the first vaccine or placebo injection, samples were drawn. Assay used: immunoSEQ multiplex PCR; TCRdb lists only in-frame clones, some missing. Of 410,000 or so clones in the sample, 90% were seen once. The specimen was peripheral blood, collected in a trial of Ad26.COV2.S vaccine versus placebo. Receptor source: a person aged 18-60 years who received the Ad26.COV2.S COVID-19 vaccine or a placebo.

The chain couples TRBV30 to TRBJ1-4, with D hard to call. The V gene lost 1 base and the J gene lost 8 bases, with 11 bases spanning the gap. The germline gives CDR1 GTSNPN, CDR2 SVGIG (reference sequence). The CDR3 extends over 13 amino acids. The CDR3 DNA sequence: TGTGCCTGGAGTGCCTCCGGAGCGGAAAAACTGTTTTTT. Protein sequence: CAWSASGAEKLFF.

Concerning this clone: Distinct nucleotide sequences in the sample also encode this CDR3. The chain is built from TRBV12-3 or TRBV12-4 and TRBJ1-1; D unresolved. The CDR3 sequence is 13 residues long. The V gene lost 1 base and the J gene lost 0 bases, with 3 bases spanning the gap. The DNA for the CDR3 is TGTGCCAGCAGTTTAGGAATGAACACTGAAGCTTTCTTT. Translation gives CASSLGMNTEAFF.

The chain links TRBV6-5 to TRBJ1-2, with D perhaps TRBD1 (5 bases). CDR1 and CDR2 (germline): MNHEY, SVGAGI. The ends were cut back, 0 bases at V and 4 bases at J, with 9 bases in the middle. This CDR3 is 14 amino acids long. The CDR3 nucleotides read TGTGCCAGCAGTTACTCAGCCAGGGTCTATGGCTACACCTTC. It translates to CASSYSARVYGYTF.

The chain joins TRBV7-2 to TRBJ2-1; 7 nucleotides match TRBD1. CDR3 length: 15 residues. With 5 bases clipped from V and 1 base from J, the junction kept 5 bases outside the gene matches. Germline V gives CDR1 SGHTA, CDR2 FQGNSA. CDR3 nucleotides: TGTGCCAGCAGCGTTACAGGGGATTCCTACAATGAGCAGTTCTTC. Encoded protein: CASSVTGDSYNEQFF.

The CDR3 nucleotides are TGTGCCAGCAGTCAGGGGTTCGGCACCGGGGAGCTGTTTTTT. Encoded protein: CASSQGFGTGELFF. The V call is TRBV2, the J call TRBJ2-2, with D possibly being TRBD1 (6 bases). This CDR3 spans 14 amino acids. V was shortened by 5 bases and J by 4 bases, with 11 bases between the two germline ends. Germline assignment: CDR1 SNHLY and CDR2 FYNNEI.

The chain uses TRBV3-1 (or the pseudogene TRBV3-2) and TRBJ2-3; 13 positions match TRBD2. The CDR3 spans 17 residues. The germline CDR1 and CDR2 sequences are LGHDT and YNNKEL (reference sequence). V trimming: 4 bases; J trimming: 4 bases; junction bases outside the gene matches: 8. The CDR3 DNA sequence: TGTGCCAGCAGCCTCATAGGACTAGCGGGAGCCTCAGATACGCAGTATTTT. Encoded protein: CASSLIGLAGASDTQYF.

The chain links TRBV28 to TRBJ2-7, with TRBD1 matching over 8 bases. Germline V gives CDR1 MDHEN, CDR2 SYDVKM. V trimming: 2 bases; J trimming: 6 bases; junction bases outside the gene matches: 9. The CDR3 is 15 amino acids. The CDR3 DNA is TGTGCCAGCAGTTTACTACAGGGGGATGGCCCCGAGCAGTACTTC. Amino acid sequence: CASSLLQGDGPEQYF.

CDR3 nucleotide sequence: TGTGCCAGCAGCACCAGGGACACCCGCCAAGAGACCCAGTACTTC. Its translation: CASSTRDTRQETQYF. V usage is TRBV7-9 and J usage is TRBJ2-5; the D gene is possibly TRBD1 (6 bases). CDR1 and CDR2 from the germline V gene are SEHNR and FQNEAQ (reference sequence). The CDR3 length is 15 residues. Trimming cost V 5 bases and J 1 base, with 14 bases left between them.

The J gene is TRBJ1-1, the V gene TRBV10-3, with D maybe TRBD1 (5 bases). Trimming took 5 bases from V and 5 from J, leaving 15 bases between them. The CDR3 has 14 amino acids. From germline, CDR1 is ENHRY and CDR2 SYGVKD. For the CDR3, the DNA is TGTGCCATCAGTAAGAGCCAGGGATCTACTGAAGCTTTCTTT. This translates into CAISKSQGSTEAFF.

The chain employs TRBV2 and TRBJ2-3; a weak D match, TRBD2 (5 bases). Germline V CDR1 and CDR2: SNHLY, FYNNEI. V shed 7 bases and J shed 1 base, with 18 bases lying between them. The CDR3 contains 16 residues. CDR3 loop: CASTLLEGLGTDTQYF. The CDR3 region has the DNA TGTGCCAGCACTCTACTAGAGGGCCTGGGCACAGATACGCAGTATTTT.

The chain joins TRBV5-4 to TRBJ2-3; 11 positions match TRBD2. CDR1 and CDR2 from the germline V gene are SGHNT and YYREEE (reference sequence). V lost 2 bases, J lost 6 bases, and 5 bases stayed unmatched. The CDR3 sequence is 15 residues long. In nucleotides, the CDR3 is TGTGCCAGCAGCTTAATAGCGGGAGGGCCTGATACGCAGTATTTT. This codes for CASSLIAGGPDTQYF.

The chain joins TRBV11-2 to TRBJ1-4; TRBD1 matches at 11 bases. Germline trimming cut 1 base from V and 10 bases from J; bases unmatched to any gene: 5. CDR3 length: 15 amino acids. Germline CDR1 is SGHAT and CDR2 is FQNNGV. The CDR3 nucleotides read TGTGCCAGCAGCTTAGGGGACAGGGGGGTAGGAAAACTGTTTTTT. Its translation: CASSLGDRGVGKLFF.

This CDR3 is CASSLGLAGVPDTQYF. CDR3 sequence (DNA): TGTGCCAGCAGCCTCGGACTAGCGGGAGTCCCTGATACGCAGTATTTT. The chain is built from TRBV14 and TRBJ2-3; 13 bases are a match to TRBD2. Germline V gene sequence: CDR1 SGHDN, CDR2 FVKESK. This CDR3 contains 16 residues. Losses at the gene ends were 4 bases for V and 6 bases for J; bases not matched to a gene: 7.

The V and J genes are TRBV6-1 and TRBJ2-5, with 8 bases lining up with TRBD1. CDR1 and CDR2 (germline): MNHNS, SASEGT. The CDR3 is 14 amino acids. V was clipped by 3 bases and J by 7 bases; unmatched bases: 7. CDR3 in DNA: TGTGCCAGCAGTGAGTCAGGGGGCTTATCGACCCAGTACTTC. Translating it yields CASSESGGLSTQYF.

The chain uses TRBV4-3 and TRBJ2-7, with 12 bases matching TRBD2. Germline V gene data show CDR1 as LGHNA and CDR2 as YSLEER. V was pared by 6 bases and J by 2 bases, with 11 bases of the junction left unmatched. The CDR3 covers 17 residues. This CDR3 reads CASSFTWLAGGAYEQYF. The CDR3 DNA is TGCGCCAGCAGTTTCACGTGGCTAGCGGGGGGGGCCTACGAGCAGTACTTC.

CDR3: CASSIQGQLYGYTF. The CDR3 DNA reads as TGTGCCAGTAGTATACAGGGACAGCTATATGGCTACACCTTC. This chain connects TRBV19 to TRBJ1-2; 7 bases are a match to TRBD1. CDR1 and CDR2 (germline): LNHDA, SQIVND (reference sequence). The V gene end was trimmed by 2 bases and the J gene end by 5 bases; junction bases not matched to a gene: 5. The CDR3 contains 14 residues.

J is TRBJ1-4 and V is TRBV28; no clear D. Germline loops: CDR1 MDHEN, CDR2 SYDVKM. Trimming left V 6 bases short and J 5 bases short, with 22 bases between. The length of the CDR3 is 17 residues. CDR3 DNA: TGTGCCAGCAGCTGGACGATTGCTAGCGGGGAAAATGAAAAACTGTTTTTT. It is translated as CASSWTIASGENEKLFF.

V and J are TRBV7-6 and TRBJ2-2; 7 nucleotides agree with TRBD1. Germline V gene sequence: CDR1 SGHVS, CDR2 FNYEAQ. Trimming cost V 5 bases and J 2 bases; bases outside gene matches: 5. This CDR3 comprises 15 residues. The DNA of the CDR3 is TGTGCCAGCAGCGTGCGGACAGGAAACACCGGGGAGCTGTTTTTT. As protein: CASSVRTGNTGELFF. The entire variable domain, with the rest obtained from reference TRBV7-6 and TRBJ2-2, is as follows: GAGVSQSPRYKVTKRGQDVALRCDPISGHVSLYWYRQALGQGPEFLTYFNYEAQQDKSGLPNDRFSAERPEGSISTLTIQRTEQRDSAMYRCASSVRTGNTGELFFGEGSRLTVL.

The rearrangement links TRBV29-1 to TRBJ2-5; 10 positions agree with TRBD1. Germline V lookup: CDR1 SQVTM, CDR2 ANQGSEA. Trimming took 4 bases from V and 3 from J; bases not matched to a gene: 5. CDR3 length equals 14 residues. In DNA form, the CDR3 reads TGCAGCGTTGCGGGACAGGGGCGGGAAGAGACCCAGTACTTC. This codes for CSVAGQGREETQYF.

This chain links TRBV4-3 with TRBJ1-2; D may be TRBD1 (6 bases). The V end was cut by 0 bases, the J end by 6 bases, with 17 bases between. The CDR3 covers 16 residues. Germline V lookup: CDR1 LGHNA, CDR2 YSLEER. CDR3 sequence: CASSQDTPNREDGYTF. The CDR3, as DNA: TGCGCCAGCAGCCAAGATACCCCCAACAGGGAGGATGGCTACACCTTC.

The V and J genes are TRBV7-2 and TRBJ2-3; D ambiguous. The V end was cut by 3 bases, the J end by 0 bases, with 10 bases between. In germline, CDR1 is SGHTA, CDR2 FQGNSA. There are 15 residues in the CDR3. The CDR3 nucleotides are TGTGCCAGCAGCTTCAGCAGCGCTAGCACAGATACGCAGTATTTT. It codes for CASSFSSASTDTQYF.

The V call is TRBV10-3, the J call TRBJ2-3; TRBD1 aligns across 8 bases. Trimming cost V 1 base and J 1 base; bases outside gene matches: 1. Germline V gene data show CDR1 as ENHRY and CDR2 as SYGVKD. This CDR3 contains 15 residues. The CDR3 DNA reads as TGTGCCATCAGTGAGTTGGGACAGGGCACAGATACGCAGTATTTT. This gives the protein CAISELGQGTDTQYF.

The rearrangement joins TRBV6-2 or TRBV6-3 to TRBJ2-7; unclear D gene. V was trimmed by 6 bases and J by 3 bases, leaving 9 bases between them. Germline V gives CDR1 MNHEY, CDR2 SVGEGT. The CDR3 contains 12 residues. The CDR3 coding sequence is TGTGCCAGCAGCCCAAGCTTCTACGAGCAGTACTTC. Translated, it gives CASSPSFYEQYF.

This clone was detected once. The chain uses TRBV6-1 and TRBJ2-1, with TRBD2 matching 9 bases. The germline V gene encodes CDR1 MNHNS and CDR2 SASEGT. With V trimmed by 2 bases and J by 10 bases, 6 bases remained unmatched. The CDR3 loop spans 14 amino acids. CDR3 residues: CASSELAGAGEQFF. CDR3 bases: TGTGCCAGCAGTGAATTAGCGGGAGCAGGGGAGCAGTTCTTC.

The rearrangement links TRBV18 to TRBJ2-5, with D tentatively TRBD2 (6 bases). The germline CDR1 and CDR2 sequences are KGHSH and LQKENI. Trimming stripped 2 bases from V and 5 bases from J, with 12 bases between. This CDR3 is built from 14 residues. This chain's CDR3 is CASSPTYGGETQYF. CDR3 DNA sequence: TGTGCCAGCTCACCAACTTACGGAGGGGAGACCCAGTACTTC.